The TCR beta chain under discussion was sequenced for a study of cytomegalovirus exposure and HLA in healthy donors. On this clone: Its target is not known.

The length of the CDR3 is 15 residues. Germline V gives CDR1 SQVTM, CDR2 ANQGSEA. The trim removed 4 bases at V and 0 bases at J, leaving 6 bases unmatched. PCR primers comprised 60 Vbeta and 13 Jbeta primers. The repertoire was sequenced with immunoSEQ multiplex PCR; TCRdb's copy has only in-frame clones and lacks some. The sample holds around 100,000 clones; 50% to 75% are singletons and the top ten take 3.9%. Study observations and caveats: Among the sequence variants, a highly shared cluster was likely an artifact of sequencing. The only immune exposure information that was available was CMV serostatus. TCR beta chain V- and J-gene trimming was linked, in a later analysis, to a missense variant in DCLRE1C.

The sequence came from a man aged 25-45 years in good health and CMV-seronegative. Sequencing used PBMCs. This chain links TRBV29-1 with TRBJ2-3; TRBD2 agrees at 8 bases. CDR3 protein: CSVVFASGSTDTQYF. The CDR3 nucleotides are TGCAGCGTTGTTTTCGCTAGCGGGAGCACAGATACGCAGTATTTT.